Following are 5 T cell receptor beta chains from one sample sequenced in a study of T cell responses to AZD1222 COVID-19 vaccine. The method was immunoSEQ multiplex PCR; TCRdb's version includes in-frame clones alone and lacks a portion of them. The table records tens of thousands of clones, roughly 90% of them present only once. Sequenced material: peripheral blood, taken on day 0 of AZD1222 vaccination. Every receptor here comes from an adult in good health.

J is TRBJ1-1 and V is TRBV2; D is unresolved. Trimming cost V 6 bases and J 4 bases, with 15 bases left between them. Germline V gene data show CDR1 as SNHLY and CDR2 as FYNNEI. This CDR3 spans 14 amino acids. In nucleotides, the CDR3 is TGTGCCAGCAGAGACCTAATCGGTATCACTGAAGCTTTCTTT. Residues: CASRDLIGITEAFF.

The chain couples TRBV18 to TRBJ1-1; tentatively, D is TRBD1 (6 bases). Trimming took off 0 bases at V and 3 bases at J, with 14 bases between the two ends. Germline-derived CDR1 and CDR2 are KGHSH and LQKENI. This CDR3 is 16 amino acids long. The CDR3 here is CASSPPGGHQHTEAFF. CDR3 DNA: TGTGCCAGCTCACCACCGGGGGGACACCAACACACTGAAGCTTTCTTT.

The chain is built from TRBV6-2 or TRBV6-3 and TRBJ1-2; unclear D gene. Germline values: CDR1 MNHEY, CDR2 SVGEGT. This CDR3 has 15 residues. V lost 4 bases to trimming and J lost 3 bases, with 15 bases between them. CDR3 loop: CASSSPGRADYGYTF. CDR3 DNA sequence: TGTGCCAGCAGTTCCCCGGGGAGGGCTGACTATGGCTACACCTTC.

The chain links TRBV28 to TRBJ1-1, with D hard to call. The germline CDR1 and CDR2 sequences are MDHEN and SYDVKM. The length of the CDR3 is 14 residues. Trimming removed 6 bases at V and 0 bases at J, with 11 bases between. The CDR3 protein is CASSRRRMNTEAFF. CDR3 sequence (DNA): TGTGCCAGCAGCCGTAGAAGAATGAACACTGAAGCTTTCTTT.

The chain employs TRBV5-5 and TRBJ2-5; D remains unclear. This CDR3 contains 12 residues. V was cut by 3 bases and J by 5 bases, with 8 bases left in between. Germline lookup yields CDR1 SGHKS and CDR2 YYEKEE (reference sequence). Here the CDR3 reads CASSSLGETQYF. The CDR3 nucleotides are TGTGCCAGCAGCTCGCTAGGGGAGACCCAGTACTTC.